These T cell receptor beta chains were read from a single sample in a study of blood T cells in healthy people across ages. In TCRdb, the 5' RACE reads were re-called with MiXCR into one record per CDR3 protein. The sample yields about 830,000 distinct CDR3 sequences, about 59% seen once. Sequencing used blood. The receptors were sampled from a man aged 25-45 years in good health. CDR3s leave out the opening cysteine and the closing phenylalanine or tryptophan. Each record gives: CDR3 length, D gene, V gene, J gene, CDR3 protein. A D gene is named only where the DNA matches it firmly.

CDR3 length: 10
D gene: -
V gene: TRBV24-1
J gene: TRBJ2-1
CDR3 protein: ATSGFAGRQF

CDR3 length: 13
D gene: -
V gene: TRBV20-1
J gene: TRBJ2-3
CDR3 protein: SATSGQSGTDTQY

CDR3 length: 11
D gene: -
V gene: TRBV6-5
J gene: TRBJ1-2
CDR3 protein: ASSVSPSYGYT

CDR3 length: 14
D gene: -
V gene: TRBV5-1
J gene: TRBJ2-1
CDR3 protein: ASSRRLGRTGGEQF

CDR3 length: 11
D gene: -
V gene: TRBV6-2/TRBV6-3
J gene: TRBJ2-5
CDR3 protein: ASSMAVLETQY

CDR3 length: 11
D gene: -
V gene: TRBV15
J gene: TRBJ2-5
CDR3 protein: ATSRDEVGTQY

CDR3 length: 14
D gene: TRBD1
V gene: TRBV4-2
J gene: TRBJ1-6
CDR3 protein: ASSPETGAYNSPLH

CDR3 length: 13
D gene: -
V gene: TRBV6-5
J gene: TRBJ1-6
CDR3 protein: AGSYSGANNSPLD

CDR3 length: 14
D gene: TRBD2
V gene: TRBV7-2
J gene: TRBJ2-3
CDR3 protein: ASSLSGGPITDTQY

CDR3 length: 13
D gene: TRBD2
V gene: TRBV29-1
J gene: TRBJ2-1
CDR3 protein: SVAGLAGGRNEQF

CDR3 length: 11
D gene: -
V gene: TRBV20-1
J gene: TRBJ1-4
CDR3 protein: SAPQDLDEKLF

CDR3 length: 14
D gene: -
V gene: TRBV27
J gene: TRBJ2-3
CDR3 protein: ASRRTSQAVTDTQY

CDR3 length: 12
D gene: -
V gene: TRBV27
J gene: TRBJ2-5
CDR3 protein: ASSLRGKTETQY

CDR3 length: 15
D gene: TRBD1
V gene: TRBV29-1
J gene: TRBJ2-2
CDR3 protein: SVGGTGGGFGTGELF

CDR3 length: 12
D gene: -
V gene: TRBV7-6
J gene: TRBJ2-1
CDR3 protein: ASSSGGRTNEQF

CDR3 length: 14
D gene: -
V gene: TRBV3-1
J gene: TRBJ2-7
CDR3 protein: ASSRAGSESSYEQY

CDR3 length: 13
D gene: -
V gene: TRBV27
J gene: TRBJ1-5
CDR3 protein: ASSCLGVSNQPQH